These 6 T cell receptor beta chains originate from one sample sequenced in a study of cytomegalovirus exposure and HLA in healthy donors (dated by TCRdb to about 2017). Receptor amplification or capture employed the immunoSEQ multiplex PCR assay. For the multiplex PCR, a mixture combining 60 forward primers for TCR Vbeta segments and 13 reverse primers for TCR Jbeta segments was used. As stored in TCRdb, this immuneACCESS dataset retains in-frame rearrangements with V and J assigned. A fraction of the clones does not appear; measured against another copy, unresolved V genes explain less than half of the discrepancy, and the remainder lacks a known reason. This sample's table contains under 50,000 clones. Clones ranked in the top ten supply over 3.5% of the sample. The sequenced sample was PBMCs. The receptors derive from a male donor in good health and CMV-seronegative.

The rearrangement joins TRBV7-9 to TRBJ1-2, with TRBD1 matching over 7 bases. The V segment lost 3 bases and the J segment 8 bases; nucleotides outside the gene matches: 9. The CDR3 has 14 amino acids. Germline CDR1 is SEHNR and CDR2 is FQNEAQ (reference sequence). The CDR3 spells CASSFRETGWGYTF. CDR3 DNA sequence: TGTGCCAGCAGCTTCAGGGAGACAGGGTGGGGCTACACCTTC.

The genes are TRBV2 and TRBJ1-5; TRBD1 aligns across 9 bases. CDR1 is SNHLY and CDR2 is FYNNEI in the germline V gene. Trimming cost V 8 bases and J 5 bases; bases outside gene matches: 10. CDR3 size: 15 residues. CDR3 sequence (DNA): TGTGCCAGCCATCCTGGGACAGGGTATTATCAGCCCCAGCATTTT. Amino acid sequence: CASHPGTGYYQPQHF.

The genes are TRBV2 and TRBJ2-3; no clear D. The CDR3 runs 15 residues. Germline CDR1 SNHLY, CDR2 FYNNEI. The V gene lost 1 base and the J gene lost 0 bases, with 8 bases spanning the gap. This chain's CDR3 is CASSEGALSTDTQYF. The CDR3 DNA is TGTGCCAGCAGTGAAGGGGCCCTAAGCACAGATACGCAGTATTTT.

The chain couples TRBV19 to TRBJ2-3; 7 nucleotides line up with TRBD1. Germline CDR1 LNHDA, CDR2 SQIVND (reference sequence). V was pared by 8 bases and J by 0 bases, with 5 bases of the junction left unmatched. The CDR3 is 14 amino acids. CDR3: CASQGELSTDTQYF. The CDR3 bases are TGTGCCAGTCAGGGGGAGCTTAGCACAGATACGCAGTATTTT.

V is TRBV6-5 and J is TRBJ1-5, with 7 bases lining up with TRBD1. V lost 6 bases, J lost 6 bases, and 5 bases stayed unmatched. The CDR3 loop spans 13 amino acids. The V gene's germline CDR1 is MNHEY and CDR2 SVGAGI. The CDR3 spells CASRETGVQPQHF. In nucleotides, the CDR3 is TGTGCCAGCAGGGAAACAGGGGTTCAGCCCCAGCATTTT.

DNA for the CDR3: TGTGCCAGCAGCTCTTCGACAGGGCTTGAAGCTTTCTTT. It codes for CASSSSTGLEAFF. V and J are TRBV5-4 and TRBJ1-1; TRBD1 aligns across 7 bases. The CDR3 contains 13 residues. The V gene's germline CDR1 is SGHNT and CDR2 YYREEE (reference sequence). With V trimmed by 3 bases and J by 7 bases, 6 bases remained unmatched.